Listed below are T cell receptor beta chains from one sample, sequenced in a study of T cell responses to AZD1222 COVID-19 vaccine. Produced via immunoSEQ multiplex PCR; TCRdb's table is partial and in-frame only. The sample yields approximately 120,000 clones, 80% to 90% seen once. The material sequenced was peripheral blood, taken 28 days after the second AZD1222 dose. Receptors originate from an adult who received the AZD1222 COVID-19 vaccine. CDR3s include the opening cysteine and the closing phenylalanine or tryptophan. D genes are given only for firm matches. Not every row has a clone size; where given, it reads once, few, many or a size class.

cdr3_aa: CASSPLLESQETQYF; cdr3_nt: TGTGCCAGCTCACCACTCCTCGAGTCACAAGAGACCCAGTACTTC; v_call: TRBV18; clone_size: NA; j_call: TRBJ2-5; d_call: NA
cdr3_aa: CASSVAPQGQETQYF; cdr3_nt: TGTGCCAGCAGCGTAGCTCCCCAGGGCCAAGAGACCCAGTACTTC; v_call: TRBV9; clone_size: NA; j_call: TRBJ2-5; d_call: NA
cdr3_aa: CASSPGMSYGYTF; cdr3_nt: TGCGCCAGCAGCCCCGGGATGTCCTATGGCTACACCTTC; v_call: TRBV10-1; clone_size: once; j_call: TRBJ1-2; d_call: NA
cdr3_aa: CASSLSPQEALNQPQHF; cdr3_nt: TGTGCCAGCAGTTTAAGTCCTCAGGAGGCCCTCAATCAGCCCCAGCATTTT; v_call: TRBV27; clone_size: many; j_call: TRBJ1-5; d_call: NA
cdr3_aa: CASSRGTGPGELFF; cdr3_nt: TGCGCCAGCAGCCGGGGGACAGGGCCCGGGGAGCTGTTTTTT; v_call: TRBV5-1; clone_size: NA; j_call: TRBJ2-2; d_call: TRBD1
cdr3_aa: CASSINRNNYGYTF; cdr3_nt: TGTGCCAGTAGTATTAACAGGAACAACTATGGCTACACCTTC; v_call: TRBV19; clone_size: NA; j_call: TRBJ1-2; d_call: NA
cdr3_aa: CASRRDPTGNQPQHF; cdr3_nt: TGTGCCAGCAGGAGGGACCCAACAGGGAATCAGCCCCAGCATTTT; v_call: TRBV6-5; clone_size: few; j_call: TRBJ1-5; d_call: NA
cdr3_aa: CASSLGTNYGYTF; cdr3_nt: TGTGCCAGCAGCTTAGGGACCAACTATGGCTACACCTTC; v_call: TRBV7-2; clone_size: NA; j_call: TRBJ1-2; d_call: NA
cdr3_aa: CASSLVGTYNEQFF; cdr3_nt: TGTGCCAGCAGCTTGGTTGGTACCTACAATGAGCAGTTCTTC; v_call: TRBV5-4; clone_size: NA; j_call: TRBJ2-1; d_call: NA
cdr3_aa: CASSLGNGPRQFF; cdr3_nt: TGTGCCAGCAGTTTAGGCAACGGACCGCGGCAGTTCTTC; v_call: TRBV27; clone_size: NA; j_call: TRBJ2-1; d_call: NA
cdr3_aa: CASIPGTADSLGYGYTF; cdr3_nt: TGTGCCAGCATCCCCGGGACCGCCGATAGTTTGGGCTATGGCTACACCTTC; v_call: TRBV14; clone_size: NA; j_call: TRBJ1-2; d_call: NA
cdr3_aa: CASSQDSGAEAFF; cdr3_nt: TGCGCCAGCAGCCAAGATTCGGGGGCTGAAGCTTTCTTT; v_call: TRBV4-1; clone_size: NA; j_call: TRBJ1-1; d_call: NA
cdr3_aa: CASSEQSPYYGYTF; cdr3_nt: TGTGCCAGCAGTGAGCAGAGTCCGTACTATGGCTACACCTTC; v_call: TRBV2; clone_size: NA; j_call: TRBJ1-2; d_call: NA
cdr3_aa: CASSDQQGGVAFF; cdr3_nt: TGTGCCAGCAGTGACCAGCAGGGTGGTGTAGCTTTCTTT; v_call: TRBV6-4; clone_size: few; j_call: TRBJ1-1; d_call: NA
cdr3_aa: CASSPYDAGTGLIGNTGELFF; cdr3_nt: TGTGCCAGCTCACCATACGACGCCGGGACAGGTCTAATAGGGAACACCGGGGAGCTGTTTTTT; v_call: TRBV18; clone_size: NA; j_call: TRBJ2-2; d_call: TRBD1
cdr3_aa: CASSPDPGDTQYF; cdr3_nt: TGTGCCAGCAGCCCAGACCCGGGAGATACGCAGTATTTT; v_call: TRBV7-3; clone_size: NA; j_call: TRBJ2-3; d_call: NA
cdr3_aa: CASSSQGASNTEAFF; cdr3_nt: TGTGCCAGCAGCTCCCAAGGGGCCTCGAACACTGAAGCTTTCTTT; v_call: TRBV7-2; clone_size: NA; j_call: TRBJ1-1; d_call: NA
cdr3_aa: CASSQDTDTQYF; cdr3_nt: TGTGCCAGCAGCCAAGACACAGATACGCAGTATTTT; v_call: TRBV3-1/TRBV3-2; clone_size: once; j_call: TRBJ2-3; d_call: NA
cdr3_aa: CASGPWGGSDNSPLHF; cdr3_nt: TGTGCCAGCGGCCCCTGGGGGGGCTCGGATAATTCACCCCTCCACTTT; v_call: TRBV2; clone_size: NA; j_call: TRBJ1-6; d_call: NA
cdr3_aa: CASSLNPLRGAPLGNEQFF; cdr3_nt: TGTGCCAGCAGCTTAAACCCCCTTAGGGGGGCACCCCTGGGCAATGAGCAGTTCTTC; v_call: TRBV7-3; clone_size: NA; j_call: TRBJ2-1; d_call: NA
cdr3_aa: CASSSHMAGSTEAFF; cdr3_nt: TGTGCCAGCAGCTCTCACATGGCAGGGAGCACTGAAGCTTTCTTT; v_call: TRBV11-1; clone_size: NA; j_call: TRBJ1-1; d_call: NA
cdr3_aa: CASSPGTARLLSGNTIYF; cdr3_nt: TGTGCCAGCAGCCCTGGGACAGCGCGACTACTCTCTGGAAACACCATATATTTT; v_call: TRBV4-2; clone_size: NA; j_call: TRBJ1-3; d_call: TRBD1
cdr3_aa: CASSGGQGSSSGNTIYF; cdr3_nt: TGTGCCAGCAGCGGGGGACAGGGCTCCAGCTCTGGAAACACCATATATTTT; v_call: TRBV11-3; clone_size: NA; j_call: TRBJ1-3; d_call: TRBD1
cdr3_aa: CASSPRGYGYTF; cdr3_nt: TGTGCCAGCTCACCACGAGGTTATGGCTACACCTTC; v_call: TRBV18; clone_size: NA; j_call: TRBJ1-2; d_call: NA
cdr3_aa: CASSFGSSYNSPLHF; cdr3_nt: TGTGCCAGCAGCTTTGGGAGCTCCTATAATTCACCCCTCCACTTT; v_call: TRBV7-9; clone_size: NA; j_call: TRBJ1-6; d_call: NA
cdr3_aa: CASSHPGHTHSEQFF; cdr3_nt: TGTGCCAGCAGTCACCCGGGACATACCCACAGTGAGCAGTTCTTC; v_call: TRBV5-6; clone_size: NA; j_call: TRBJ2-1; d_call: NA
cdr3_aa: CASSLERGTGRVSGYTF; cdr3_nt: TGTGCCAGCAGTTTAGAGCGCGGGACAGGGAGGGTCAGTGGCTACACCTTC; v_call: TRBV27; clone_size: NA; j_call: TRBJ1-2; d_call: TRBD1
cdr3_aa: CASSLTLDGEAFF; cdr3_nt: TGTGCCAGCAGCCTAACTTTGGACGGTGAAGCTTTCTTT; v_call: TRBV7-9; clone_size: few; j_call: TRBJ1-1; d_call: NA
cdr3_aa: CASADTWNTEAFF; cdr3_nt: TGTGCCAGCGCGGACACATGGAACACTGAAGCTTTCTTT; v_call: TRBV11-2; clone_size: NA; j_call: TRBJ1-1; d_call: NA
cdr3_aa: CASSTGFSYNEQFF; cdr3_nt: TGTGCCAGCAGTACAGGGTTCTCCTACAATGAGCAGTTCTTC; v_call: TRBV19; clone_size: NA; j_call: TRBJ2-1; d_call: NA
cdr3_aa: CASSSQGNTEAFF; cdr3_nt: TGCGCCAGCAGCTCACAGGGAAACACTGAAGCTTTCTTT; v_call: TRBV5-1; clone_size: NA; j_call: TRBJ1-1; d_call: NA
cdr3_aa: CASSLRRVGGNTIYF; cdr3_nt: TGTGCCAGCAGCTTACGAAGGGTTGGTGGAAACACCATATATTTT; v_call: TRBV7-8; clone_size: NA; j_call: TRBJ1-3; d_call: NA